These 25 T cell receptor beta chains were all obtained from the same sample, sequenced in a study of response to subunit inactivated influenza vaccine. TCRdb independently ran MiXCR on the RT-PCR reads; one entry per CDR3 protein. In the table there are about 830,000 distinct CDR3 sequences, about 18% of which are singletons. The sample here was PBMCs from blood, taken roughly 5 days after vaccination. The receptor set was obtained from a man aged 50 to 59 who received an inactivated influenza vaccine.

The sample holds a few counts of this clonotype. The chain recombines TRBV20-1 with TRBJ2-2; D remains unclear. The CDR3 is 14 residues long. V was cut by 2 bases and J by 6 bases, with 13 bases left in between. Germline V lookup: CDR1 DFQATT, CDR2 SNEGSKA (reference sequence). CDR3 sequence: CSARRPILSGELFF. The DNA for the CDR3 is TGCAGTGCTAGAAGACCGATCCTGTCCGGGGAGCTGTTTTTT.

The J gene is TRBJ2-7, the V gene TRBV7-2; the D gene could be TRBD1 or TRBD2 (5 bases each). The CDR3 spans 14 residues. V lost 1 base and J 5 bases, leaving 12 bases between the germline ends. The germline gives CDR1 SGHTA, CDR2 FQGNSA. As DNA, the CDR3 is TGTGCCAGCAGCTTAGTAAATTGGGGGAACGAGCAGTACTTC. Protein: CASSLVNWGNEQYF.

CDR3 in amino acids: CASSRRGDTGELFF. Here the CDR3 DNA reads TGTGCCAGCAGCCGTAGAGGCGACACCGGGGAGCTGTTTTTT. V usage is TRBV3-1 and J usage is TRBJ2-2; D is uncertain. V was pared by 4 bases and J by 3 bases, with 9 bases between. Germline V gene sequence: CDR1 LGHDT, CDR2 YNNKEL (reference sequence). This CDR3 is 14 amino acids long.

The chain has TRBV12-3 or TRBV12-4 and TRBJ1-1; the match to TRBD1 covers 10 bases. This CDR3 has 14 amino acids. J lost 1 base, V lost 10 bases, and 6 bases had no gene match. The CDR3 spells CATCGTGENTEAFF. In DNA, the CDR3 is TGTGCCACCTGCGGGACAGGGGAGAACACTGAAGCTTTCTTT.

This clonotype appeared many times. The V call is TRBV12-3 or TRBV12-4, the J call TRBJ2-2; no reliable D call. This CDR3 contains 11 residues. Trimming stripped 5 bases from V and 6 bases from J, with 4 bases between. This CDR3 reads CASSISGELFF. The CDR3 DNA reads TGTGCCAGCAGTATCTCCGGGGAGCTGTTTTTT.

The chain couples TRBV29-1 to TRBJ2-1; tentatively, D is TRBD1 (9 bases). Germline CDR1 and CDR2: SQVTM and ANQGSEA. The V gene lost 6 bases and the J gene lost 2 bases, with 29 bases spanning the gap. The CDR3 covers 19 residues. For the CDR3, the DNA is TGCAGCGTGACCGGACAGGGGCGCTTTCGGGGGGGTCCCTACAATGAGCAGTTCTTC. It specifies CSVTGQGRFRGGPYNEQFF.

The rearrangement uses TRBV6-1 and TRBJ2-5; 8 bases match TRBD2. The germline V gene encodes CDR1 MNHNS and CDR2 SASEGT. Trimming removed 6 bases from V and 5 bases from J; junction bases left unmatched: 14. The CDR3 is 16 residues long. The CDR3 here is CASRGTRWGKLETQYF. The CDR3 bases are TGTGCCAGCAGAGGGACTAGATGGGGGAAGTTGGAGACCCAGTACTTC.

This clonotype occurred a few times. The chain uses TRBV10-1 and TRBJ2-7; 11 bases align to TRBD2. CDR3 length: 13 residues. The germline V gene encodes CDR1 WNHNN and CDR2 SYGVQD (reference sequence). V trimming: 10 bases; J trimming: 1 base; junction bases outside the gene matches: 3. The CDR3 region has the DNA TGCGCCACCTCTAGCGGGGGGTCCTACGAGCAGTACTTC. It is translated as CATSSGGSYEQYF.

The chain is built from TRBV7-2 and TRBJ2-5, with 15 bases that match TRBD2. Germline V gene lookup returns CDR1 SGHTA and CDR2 FQGNSA. With V trimmed by 5 bases and J by 1 base, 5 bases remained unmatched. The CDR3 covers 17 residues. In DNA form, the CDR3 reads TGTGCCAGCAGCGGACTAGCGGGGGGGACTTTCCAAGAGACCCAGTACTTC. This codes for CASSGLAGGTFQETQYF. The complete variable domain, with remaining parts taken from reference TRBV7-2 and TRBJ2-5, reads GAGVSQSPSNKVTEKGKDVELRCDPISGHTALYWYRQSLGQGLEFLIYFQGNSAPDKSGLPSDRFSAERTGGSVSTLTIQRTQQEDSAVYLCASSGLAGGTFQETQYFGPGTRLLVL.

This clonotype was counted a few times. The chain employs TRBV15 and TRBJ2-1, with D possibly matching TRBD2 (6 bases). This CDR3 has 15 amino acids. Germline V CDR1 and CDR2: LNHNV, YYDKDF (reference sequence). V lost 3 bases and J lost 2, with 11 bases in between. Here the CDR3 reads CATSRSSGAYNEQFF. CDR3 in DNA: TGTGCCACCAGCAGGAGTAGCGGAGCCTACAATGAGCAGTTCTTC.

In this sample, this clonotype turned up a few times. V gene TRBV28 combines with J gene TRBJ2-1; the D is unclear. This CDR3 region has 14 residues. Germline assignment: CDR1 MDHEN and CDR2 SYDVKM. Between the trimmed V and J ends, which lost 7 bases and 6 bases, there was a span of 16 bases. The CDR3, as DNA: TGTGCCAGCACGCCCGTGGTGATTGGCAATGAGCAGTTCTTC. Amino acid sequence: CASTPVVIGNEQFF.

This rearrangement joins TRBV20-1 to TRBJ2-3; D is possibly TRBD2 (7 bases). CDR3 length: 15 residues. Trimming stripped 1 base from V and 1 base from J, with 12 bases between. CDR1 and CDR2 (germline): DFQATT, SNEGSKA (reference sequence). The CDR3 spells CSARGAGQRTDTQYF. The CDR3 DNA reads as TGCAGTGCTAGAGGAGCGGGACAACGCACAGATACGCAGTATTTT.

The chain uses TRBV5-5 and TRBJ2-3; 13 bases agree with TRBD2. V was clipped by 1 base and J by 6 bases; unmatched bases: 8. The CDR3 length is 17 residues. CDR1 and CDR2 from the germline V gene are SGHKS and YYEKEE (reference sequence). CDR3 in DNA: TGTGCCAGCAGCTTGATGGGCACTAGCGGGAGGGTGGATACGCAGTATTTT. It encodes CASSLMGTSGRVDTQYF. The variable domain in full, with the rest retrieved from reference TRBV5-5 and TRBJ2-3, is DAGVTQSPTHLIKTRGQQVTLRCSPISGHKSVSWYQQVLGQGPQFIFQYYEKEERGRGNFPDRFSARQFPNYSSELNVNALLLGDSALYLCASSLMGTSGRVDTQYFGPGTRLTVL.

This clonotype turned up a few times. The chain couples TRBV18 to TRBJ2-5; maybe TRBD2 (5 bases). The V gene's germline CDR1 is KGHSH and CDR2 LQKENI. The CDR3 runs to 12 residues. V was clipped by 5 bases and J by 3 bases, with 7 bases between them. In nucleotides, the CDR3 is TGTGCCAGCTCAGCGGGTAAAGAGACCCAGTACTTC. It codes for CASSAGKETQYF.

This clonotype was seen a handful of times. The J gene is TRBJ2-7, the V gene TRBV7-2; D might be TRBD1 or TRBD2, each matching 5 bases. The CDR3 contains 14 residues. V dropped 1 base and J dropped 4 bases, with 11 bases sitting between them. Germline V lookup: CDR1 SGHTA, CDR2 FQGNSA. The CDR3 sequence is CASSLVVGEYEQYF. Written as DNA, the CDR3 is TGTGCCAGCAGCTTAGTGGTAGGGGAGTACGAGCAGTACTTC.

This clonotype was counted a few times. V and J are TRBV7-2 and TRBJ2-3; 7 nucleotides line up with TRBD2. The trim removed 0 bases at V and 0 bases at J, leaving 3 bases unmatched. This CDR3 has 16 residues. Looked up from germline, CDR1 is SGHTA and CDR2 is FQGNSA. The CDR3: CASSLAGRGSTDTQYF. CDR3 nucleotides: TGTGCCAGCAGCTTAGCGGGGCGGGGGAGCACAGATACGCAGTATTTT. The complete variable domain, with remaining parts taken from reference TRBV7-2 and TRBJ2-3, reads GAGVSQSPSNKVTEKGKDVELRCDPISGHTALYWYRQSLGQGLEFLIYFQGNSAPDKSGLPSDRFSAERTGGSVSTLTIQRTQQEDSAVYLCASSLAGRGSTDTQYFGPGTRLTVL.

The chain employs TRBV29-1 and TRBJ2-7; 7 nucleotides line up with TRBD2. The CDR3 spans 14 residues. CDR1 SQVTM and CDR2 ANQGSEA come from the germline V gene. V dropped 1 base and J dropped 6; count of bases not matched to a gene: 9. CDR3 protein: CSVEAPVGGGEQYF. Written as DNA, the CDR3 is TGCAGCGTTGAAGCCCCTGTTGGGGGGGGCGAGCAGTACTTC.

This clonotype was found a few times. The chain carries TRBV2 and TRBJ2-2, with 10 bases identical to TRBD2. The CDR3 is 15 amino acids. Germline CDR1 reads SNHLY; CDR2 reads FYNNEI. J gave up 6 bases and V 0 bases, and 1 base lay outside the gene matches. DNA of the CDR3: TGTGCCAGCAGTGAAGCCAGCGGGAGGGCCGGGGAGCTGTTTTTT. It codes for CASSEASGRAGELFF.

The table lists this clonotype with a few counts. The chain uses TRBV4-2 and TRBJ1-5; D ambiguous. Trimming shortened V by 5 bases and J by 4 bases, and 15 bases separated the two germline ends. Germline CDR1 LGHNA, CDR2 YNFKEQ. This CDR3 comprises 15 residues. DNA of the CDR3: TGTGCCAGCAGCGAAAGTAGCTACCGTAATCAGCCCCAGCATTTT. Translation: CASSESSYRNQPQHF.

In this sample, this clonotype turned up a few times. The V and J genes are TRBV6-1 and TRBJ1-6; TRBD1 is a possible D gene (5 bases). Germline V CDR1 and CDR2: MNHNS, SASEGT. Trimming shortened V by 6 bases and J by 10 bases, and 16 bases separated the two germline ends. There are 14 residues in the CDR3. CDR3 bases: TGTGCCAGCAGGCGACCGGGACCCCAATCACCCCTCCACTTT. It is translated as CASRRPGPQSPLHF.

V gene TRBV27 combines with J gene TRBJ1-2; a possible D gene is TRBD1 (6 bases). V was shortened by 2 bases and J by 7 bases, with 14 bases between the two germline ends. The V gene's germline CDR1 is MNHEY and CDR2 SMNVEV (reference sequence). This CDR3 comprises 14 residues. The CDR3 sequence: CASSLTYREIGYTF. For the CDR3, the DNA is TGTGCCAGCAGTTTAACCTACAGGGAGATTGGCTACACCTTC.

The V gene is TRBV4-3, the J gene TRBJ2-3; tentatively, D is TRBD1 (6 bases). This CDR3 is built from 15 residues. With 1 base removed from V and 0 bases from J, the gap between germline ends came to 8 bases. Germline loops: CDR1 LGHNA, CDR2 YSLEER. In DNA, the CDR3 is TGCGCCAGCAGCCAAGCCGACAGGAGCACAGATACGCAGTATTTT. Translating it yields CASSQADRSTDTQYF.

This clonotype showed up just a few times. J is TRBJ2-3 and V is TRBV6-5; maybe TRBD2 (5 bases). Germline CDR1 is MNHEY and CDR2 is SVGAGI. The CDR3 spans 14 residues. V was clipped by 3 bases and J by 4 bases, with 11 bases between them. CDR3 nucleotides: TGTGCCAGCAGTTATGGGCTCGGGGCAGATACGCAGTATTTT. It yields the protein CASSYGLGADTQYF.

The table lists this clonotype with a few counts. This sequence joins TRBV12-3 or TRBV12-4 and TRBJ1-2; D gene unclear. CDR3 size: 11 residues. The germline V and J ends were trimmed by 10 bases and 6 bases, with 12 bases remaining between them. In nucleotides, the CDR3 is TGTGCCATCCAGAGCCCCCATGGCTACACCTTC. This encodes CAIQSPHGYTF.

The table lists this clonotype with a few counts. V is TRBV12-3 or TRBV12-4 and J is TRBJ2-2; D uncertain. V shed 8 bases and J shed 7 bases, with 23 bases lying between them. The CDR3 sequence is 16 residues long. The CDR3 DNA reads TGTGCCAGCTGTTGCATCACAGCCGCTGCGGACGGGGAGCTGTTTTTT. Translating gives CASCCITAAADGELFF.